The 4 T cell receptor beta chains below come from one sample, sequenced in a study of cytotoxic CD8 clonotypes in ibrutinib-treated CLL. The repertoire was sequenced with immunoSEQ multiplex PCR; TCRdb's copy has only in-frame clones and lacks some. Of 100,000 to 150,000 clones in the sample, approximately 83% were seen once. Sequencing used PBMCs, obtained after 24 months of ibrutinib treatment. The receptors derive from a human donor with chronic lymphocytic leukemia.

V is TRBV28 and J is TRBJ2-7; the match to TRBD2 covers 11 bases. The CDR3 extends over 15 amino acids. Per germline, CDR1 MDHEN and CDR2 SYDVKM. Trimming took 4 bases from V and 7 from J; bases not matched to a gene: 9. The CDR3 DNA reads as TGTGCCAGCAGTTCAATCGGACTAGCGGGTTATGAGCAGTACTTC. As protein: CASSSIGLAGYEQYF.

This sequence joins TRBV5-1 and TRBJ2-2, with D maybe TRBD2 (6 bases). The germline CDR1 and CDR2 sequences are SGHRS and YFSETQ. The CDR3 totals 17 residues. V lost 3 bases and J 1 base, leaving 16 bases between the germline ends. The CDR3 sequence: CASSWGPLSGNTGELFF. CDR3 bases: TGCGCCAGCAGCTGGGGCCCTCTTAGCGGGAACACCGGGGAGCTGTTTTTT.

This chain connects TRBV2 to TRBJ1-5; D ambiguous. The V gene's germline CDR1 is SNHLY and CDR2 FYNNEI. Between the trimmed V and J ends, which lost 7 bases and 0 bases, there was a span of 10 bases. This CDR3 region has 14 residues. CDR3 residues: CASTVISSNQPQHF. The CDR3 bases are TGTGCCAGCACCGTTATTTCTAGCAATCAGCCCCAGCATTTT.

V usage is TRBV5-1 and J usage is TRBJ2-7; 8 positions match TRBD1. This CDR3 is built from 13 residues. The J segment lost 7 bases and the V segment lost 5 bases, leaving 8 bases of the junction unmatched. Germline loops: CDR1 SGHRS, CDR2 YFSETQ. The CDR3 is CASRASGGWEQYF. CDR3 DNA: TGCGCCAGCAGGGCCTCAGGGGGCTGGGAGCAGTACTTC.